What follows are 10 T cell receptor beta chains derived from one specimen sequenced in a study of blood T cells in healthy people across ages. The second PCR ran about 6 to 12 cycles with a sample-barcoded 5' primer and J-beta primers. TCRdb recomputed calls from the 5' RACE reads with MiXCR, one row per CDR3 protein. The sample has about 800,000 distinct CDR3 sequences, about 25% seen once; the top ten hold under 4.5%. These data were likewise used in another study, on T cells of mothers and their children.

The sample consisted of blood. The receptors here all came from a boy younger than 18 in good health.

The chain uses TRBV4-2 and TRBJ2-3, with TRBD2 matching over 11 bases. Germline V gives CDR1 LGHNA, CDR2 YNFKEQ. This CDR3 spans 18 amino acids. V lost 7 bases to trimming and J lost 0 bases; unmatched junction nucleotides: 12. The CDR3 DNA reads as TGTGCCAGCACCGTAGCGGGAGGGTCCGATTTTAGCACAGATACGCAGTATTTT. This gives the protein CASTVAGGSDFSTDTQYF.

The CDR3 here is CSARGGGPETQYF. The CDR3 DNA is TGCAGTGCTAGAGGTGGGGGGCCAGAGACCCAGTACTTC. The chain uses TRBV20-1 and TRBJ2-5, with D possibly called TRBD1 or TRBD2 (6 bases each). The germline CDR1 and CDR2 sequences are DFQATT and SNEGSKA (reference sequence). The CDR3 is made up of 13 amino acids. The V end lost 1 base, the J end lost 4 bases, and 10 bases lay between the germline ends.

The chain has TRBV20-1 and TRBJ1-5; maybe TRBD1 (5 bases). CDR1 DFQATT and CDR2 SNEGSKA come from the germline V gene (reference sequence). Trimming took off 6 bases at V and 3 bases at J, with 6 bases between the two ends. CDR3 length equals 11 residues. This chain's CDR3 is CSAGDNQPQHF. For the CDR3, the DNA is TGCAGTGCGGGGGACAATCAGCCCCAGCATTTT.

The rearrangement links TRBV18 to TRBJ2-3; D unclear. CDR3 length: 14 residues. Trimming removed 6 bases from V and 9 bases from J, with 19 bases in between. Germline lookup yields CDR1 KGHSH and CDR2 LQKENI. CDR3 protein: CASSPSALENTQYF. Written as DNA, the CDR3 is TGTGCCAGCTCCCCCTCCGCCCTCGAGAACACGCAGTATTTT.

The chain recombines TRBV12-3 or TRBV12-4 with TRBJ1-5; 7 positions match TRBD1. V lost 5 bases, J lost 11 bases, and 12 bases stayed unmatched. This CDR3 region has 14 residues. DNA of the CDR3: TGTGCCAGCAGTCGACAGGGAGCAGATTCCTCCCAGCATTTT. It codes for CASSRQGADSSQHF.

This clonotype occurred a few times. The V gene is TRBV7-2, the J gene TRBJ1-1; a possible D gene is TRBD1 (5 bases). From germline, CDR1 is SGHTA and CDR2 FQGNSA. This CDR3 has 13 amino acids. Trimming took 5 bases from V and 4 from J, leaving 11 bases between them. CDR3 residues: CASSQNGGTEAFF. Written as DNA, the CDR3 is TGTGCCAGCAGCCAGAACGGGGGCACTGAAGCTTTCTTT.

The chain couples TRBV7-9 to TRBJ2-7; possible D gene TRBD1, 5 bases. The CDR3 has 17 amino acids. V shed 4 bases and J shed 0 bases, with 19 bases lying between them. Germline CDR1 SEHNR, CDR2 FQNEAQ (reference sequence). The CDR3 here is CASSSVGEARSSYEQYF. In DNA form, the CDR3 reads TGTGCCAGCAGCTCCGTAGGGGAAGCGCGAAGCTCCTACGAGCAGTACTTC.

The gene calls are TRBV10-3 and TRBJ2-3; D gene ambiguous. The germline CDR1 and CDR2 sequences are ENHRY and SYGVKD. The germline V and J ends were trimmed by 3 bases and 0 bases, with 7 bases remaining between them. This CDR3 has 14 residues. CDR3 protein: CAISDLASTDTQYF. The DNA for the CDR3 is TGTGCCATCAGTGATTTGGCTAGCACAGATACGCAGTATTTT.

In its sample, this clonotype was seen many times. The rearrangement joins TRBV28 to TRBJ2-5; TRBD1 aligns across 7 bases. This CDR3 region has 17 residues. Germline CDR1 is MDHEN and CDR2 is SYDVKM. After removal of 5 bases from V and 5 bases from J, the junction contained 17 bases not matched to a gene. CDR3 bases: TGTGCCAGCAGTCCAGTCCCCATAAGGGGGCTCGGGGAGACCCAGTACTTC. Residues: CASSPVPIRGLGETQYF.

The V call is TRBV29-1, the J call TRBJ2-7; 7 nucleotides match TRBD1. The CDR3 sequence is 16 residues long. Germline V gene lookup returns CDR1 SQVTM and CDR2 ANQGSEA. The V segment lost 4 bases and the J segment 4 bases; nucleotides outside the gene matches: 16. CDR3 sequence reads: CSVGETGTARKYEQYF. For the CDR3, the DNA is TGCAGCGTTGGGGAGACCGGGACAGCGAGGAAATACGAGCAGTACTTC.